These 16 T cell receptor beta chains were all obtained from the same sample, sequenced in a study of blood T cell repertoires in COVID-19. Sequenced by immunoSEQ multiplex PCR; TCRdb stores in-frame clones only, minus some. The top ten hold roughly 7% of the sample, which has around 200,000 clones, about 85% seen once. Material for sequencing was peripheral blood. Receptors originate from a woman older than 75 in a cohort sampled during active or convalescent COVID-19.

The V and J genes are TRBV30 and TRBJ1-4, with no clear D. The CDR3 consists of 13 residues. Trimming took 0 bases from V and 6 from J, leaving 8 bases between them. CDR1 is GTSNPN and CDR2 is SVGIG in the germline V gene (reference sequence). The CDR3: CAWSVPAYEKLFF. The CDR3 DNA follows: TGTGCCTGGAGTGTACCCGCGTATGAAAAACTGTTTTTT. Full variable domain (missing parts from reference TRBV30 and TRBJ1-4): SQTIHQWPATLVQPVGSPLSLECTVEGTSNPNLYWYRQAAGRGLQLLFYSVGIGQISSEVPQNLSASRPQDRQFILSSKKLLLSDSGFYLCAWSVPAYEKLFFGSGTQLSVL.

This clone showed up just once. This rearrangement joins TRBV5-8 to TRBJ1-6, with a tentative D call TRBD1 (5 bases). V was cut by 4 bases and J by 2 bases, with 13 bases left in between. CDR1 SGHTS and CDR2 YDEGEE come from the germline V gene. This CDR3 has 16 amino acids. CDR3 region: CASSVEGTPYNSPLHF. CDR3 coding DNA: TGTGCCAGCAGCGTCGAAGGGACTCCCTATAATTCACCCCTCCACTTT. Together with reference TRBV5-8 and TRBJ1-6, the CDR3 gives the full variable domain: EAGVTQSPTHLIKTRGQQATLRCSPISGHTSVYWYQQALGLGLQFLLWYDEGEERNRGNFPPRFSGRQFPNYSSELNVNALELEDSALYLCASSVEGTPYNSPLHFGNGTRLTVT.

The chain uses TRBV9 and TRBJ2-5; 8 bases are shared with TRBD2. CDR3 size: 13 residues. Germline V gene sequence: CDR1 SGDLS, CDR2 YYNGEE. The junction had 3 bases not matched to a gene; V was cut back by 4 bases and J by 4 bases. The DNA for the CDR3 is TGTGCCAGCAGCCGGGCGGGGGGAGAGACCCAGTACTTC. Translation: CASSRAGGETQYF.

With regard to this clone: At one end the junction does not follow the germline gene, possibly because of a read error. In DNA form, the CDR3 reads TGTGCCAGCAGATTAGACAGGGGAAATTCACCCCTCCACTTT. Protein: CASRLDRGNSPLHF. This sequence joins TRBV11-2 and TRBJ1-6; 8 bases map to TRBD1. Germline-derived CDR1 and CDR2 are SGHAT and FQNNGV. CDR3 length: 14 residues.

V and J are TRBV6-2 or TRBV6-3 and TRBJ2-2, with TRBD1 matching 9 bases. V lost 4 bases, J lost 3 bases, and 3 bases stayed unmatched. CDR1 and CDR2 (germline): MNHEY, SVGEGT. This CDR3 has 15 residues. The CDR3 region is CASSSGDRDTGELFF. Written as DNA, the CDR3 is TGTGCCAGCAGTTCGGGGGACAGGGACACCGGGGAGCTGTTTTTT.

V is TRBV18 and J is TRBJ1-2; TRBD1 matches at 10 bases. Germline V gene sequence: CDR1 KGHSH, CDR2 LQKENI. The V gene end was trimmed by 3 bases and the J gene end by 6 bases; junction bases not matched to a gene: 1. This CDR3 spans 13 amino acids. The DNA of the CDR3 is TGTGCCAGCTCACCGACAGGGGGCGATGGCTACACCTTC. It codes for CASSPTGGDGYTF.

The CDR3 sequence: CASADSRPSEQYF. CDR3 bases: TGTGCCAGTGCGGACAGTCGACCCTCCGAGCAGTACTTC. The chain is built from TRBV6-1 and TRBJ2-7, with D perhaps TRBD1 (6 bases). CDR3 length: 13 residues. Germline V CDR1 and CDR2: MNHNS, SASEGT. Trimming cost V 9 bases and J 6 bases, with 18 bases left between them.

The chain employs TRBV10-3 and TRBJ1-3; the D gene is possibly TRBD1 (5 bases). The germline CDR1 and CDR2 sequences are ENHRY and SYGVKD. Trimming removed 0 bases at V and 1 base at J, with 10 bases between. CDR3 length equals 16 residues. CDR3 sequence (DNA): TGTGCCATCAGTGAGTCGTTGCGGGGGTCTGGAAACACCATATATTTT. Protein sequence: CAISESLRGSGNTIYF.

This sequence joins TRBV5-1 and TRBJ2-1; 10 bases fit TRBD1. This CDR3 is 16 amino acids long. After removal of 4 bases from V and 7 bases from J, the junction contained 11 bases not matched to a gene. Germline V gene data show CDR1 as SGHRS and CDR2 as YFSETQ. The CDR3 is CASSPSQTGGPNEQFF. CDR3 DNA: TGCGCCAGCAGCCCCTCTCAGACAGGGGGCCCGAATGAGCAGTTCTTC.

This CDR3 reads CASSLSPGSKGLSGNTIYF. In nucleotides, the CDR3 is TGTGCCAGCAGTTTATCCCCCGGCAGCAAAGGACTCTCTGGAAACACCATATATTTT. The chain has TRBV27 and TRBJ1-3; D is unclear. V lost 0 bases, J lost 0 bases, and 18 bases lay in between. The CDR3 extends over 19 amino acids. Germline loops: CDR1 MNHEY, CDR2 SMNVEV (reference sequence).

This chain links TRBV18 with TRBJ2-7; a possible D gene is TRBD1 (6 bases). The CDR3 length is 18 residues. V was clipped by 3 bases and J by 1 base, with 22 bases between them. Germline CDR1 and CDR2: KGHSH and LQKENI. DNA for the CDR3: TGTGCCAGCTCACCCCAAATGAGGACAGCCCGACCGTCCTACGAGCAGTACTTC. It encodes CASSPQMRTARPSYEQYF.

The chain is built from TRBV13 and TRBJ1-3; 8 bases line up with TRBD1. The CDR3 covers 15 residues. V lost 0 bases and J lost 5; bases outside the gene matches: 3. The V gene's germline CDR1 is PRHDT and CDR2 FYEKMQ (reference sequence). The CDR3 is CASSLGDRGRNTIYF. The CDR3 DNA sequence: TGTGCCAGCAGCTTAGGTGACAGGGGTAGAAACACCATATATTTT.

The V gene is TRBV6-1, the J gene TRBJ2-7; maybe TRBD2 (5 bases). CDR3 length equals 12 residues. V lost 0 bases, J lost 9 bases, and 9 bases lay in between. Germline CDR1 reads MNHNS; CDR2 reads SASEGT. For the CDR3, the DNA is TGTGCCAGCAGTGAAGCCGGGGTCTGGCAGTACTTC. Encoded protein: CASSEAGVWQYF.

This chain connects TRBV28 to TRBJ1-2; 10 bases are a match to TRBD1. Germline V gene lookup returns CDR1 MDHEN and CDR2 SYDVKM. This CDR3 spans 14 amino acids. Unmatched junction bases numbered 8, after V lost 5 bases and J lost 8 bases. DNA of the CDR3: TGTGCCAGCAGTCTGGGACAGGGGCGCGGAGGCTACACCTTC. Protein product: CASSLGQGRGGYTF.

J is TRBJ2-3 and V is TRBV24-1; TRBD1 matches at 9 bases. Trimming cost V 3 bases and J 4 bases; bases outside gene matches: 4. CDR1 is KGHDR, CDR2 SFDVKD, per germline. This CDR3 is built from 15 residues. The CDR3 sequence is CATSDRDRASDTQYF. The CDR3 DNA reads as TGTGCCACCAGTGATAGGGACAGGGCTTCAGATACGCAGTATTTT.

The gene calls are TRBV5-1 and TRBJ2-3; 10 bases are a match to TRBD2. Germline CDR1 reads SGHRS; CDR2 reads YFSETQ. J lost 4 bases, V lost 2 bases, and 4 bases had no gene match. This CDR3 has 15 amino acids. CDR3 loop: CASSLASGGSDTQYF. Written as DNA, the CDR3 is TGCGCCAGCAGCTTAGCTAGCGGGGGATCAGATACGCAGTATTTT. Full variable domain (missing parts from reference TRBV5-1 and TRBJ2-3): KAGVTQTPRYLIKTRGQQVTLSCSPISGHRSVSWYQQTPGQGLQFLFEYFSETQRNKGNFPGRFSGRQFSNSRSEMNVSTLELGDSALYLCASSLASGGSDTQYFGPGTRLTVL.